This T cell receptor (beta chain) was sequenced in a study of shared clonotypes between healthy human individuals. Profiling relied on immunoSEQ multiplex PCR, and the TCRdb table lists in-frame clones only, not all of them. The sample contains roughly 600,000 clones, 98% of which appear only once. CDR1 is MNHEY, CDR2 SMNVEV, per germline (reference sequence). V was trimmed by 3 bases and J by 1 base, leaving 0 bases between them. The CDR3 totals 11 residues. Naive CD8 isolation took CD45RO-negative cells positively selected for CCR7 and excluded terminally differentiated effector memory CD45RA+ cells.

V gene TRBV27 combines with J gene TRBJ2-5; no definite D call. The TCR sequence derives from a man younger than 45 in good health. The sequenced sample was naive CD8+ T cells sorted from blood. The CDR3 reads CASSFQETQYF. The CDR3, as DNA: TGTGCCAGCAGTTTCCAAGAGACCCAGTACTTC.